One sample yielded the 5 T cell receptor beta chains listed below, sequenced in a study of blood T cell repertoires in COVID-19. Method: immunoSEQ multiplex PCR; TCRdb's copy keeps in-frame clones and lacks some. Of about 45,000 clones listed, 75% to 85% are singletons. Sequencing was carried out using peripheral blood. The receptors originated from a man older than 75 in a cohort sampled during active COVID-19.

The chain links TRBV6-5 to TRBJ2-3, with D possibly being TRBD1 (6 bases). The CDR3 totals 15 residues. CDR1 is MNHEY and CDR2 is SVGAGI in the germline V gene. V lost 6 bases and J 0 bases, leaving 13 bases between the germline ends. CDR3 in amino acids: CASRLQGPSTDTQYF. CDR3 bases: TGTGCCAGCAGACTCCAGGGGCCTAGCACAGATACGCAGTATTTT.

The CDR3: CASSLGTQGEQYF. The DNA of the CDR3 is TGTGCCAGCAGCCTTGGGACTCAGGGTGAGCAGTACTTC. This chain uses TRBV7-8 with TRBJ2-7; a possible D gene is TRBD2 (6 bases). Germline V CDR1 and CDR2: SGHVS, FQNEAQ. The CDR3 runs to 13 residues. V was clipped by 5 bases and J by 7 bases, with 15 bases between them.

This rearrangement joins TRBV27 to TRBJ1-2, with 8 bases fitting TRBD1. V was clipped by 10 bases and J by 4 bases; unmatched bases: 11. Germline CDR1 and CDR2: MNHEY and SMNVEV (reference sequence). The CDR3 sequence is 14 residues long. CDR3 sequence reads: CAITWTGKGYGYTF. In DNA form, the CDR3 reads TGTGCCATAACCTGGACAGGGAAGGGCTATGGCTACACCTTC.

CDR3 protein: CASSYRPDRNYEQYF. CDR3 nucleotide sequence: TGTGCCAGCAGTTACAGACCGGACAGAAATTACGAGCAGTACTTC. This rearrangement joins TRBV6-6 to TRBJ2-7, with D maybe TRBD1 (6 bases). V lost 2 bases, J lost 4 bases, and 15 bases lay in between. The CDR3 length is 15 residues. The germline CDR1 and CDR2 sequences are MNHNY and SVGAGI (reference sequence).

The rearrangement joins TRBV19 to TRBJ1-1, with a possible D match to TRBD1 (5 bases). The V gene lost 3 bases and the J gene lost 6 bases, with 14 bases spanning the gap. The CDR3 is 14 amino acids. Germline loops: CDR1 LNHDA, CDR2 SQIVND (reference sequence). The DNA for the CDR3 is TGTGCCAGTAGTATGAATAGGGGAGGGGCTGAAGCTTTCTTT. Translated: CASSMNRGGAEAFF.